The clone carrying this TCR beta chain has only a few counts. The antigen remains undetermined. The limits of the CDR3 on the DNA are not certain, so only TCRdb's listed CDR3 is given. Once obtained from cultured CD4+ T cells, the DNA was sequenced using the Oncomine TCR Beta short-read assay. Via MiXCR, TCRdb re-called the PCR reads, giving one row per CDR3 protein. The data show some 19,000 distinct CDR3 sequences, with 35% to 55% seen just once and about 12% held by the top ten. Treatment given: approximately nine-day PBMC culture with coronavirus spike peptide pools or control peptides (ViraFEST assay). The cultures had half their medium swapped for fresh IL-2 medium on days 3 and 7. The data were obtained in a study of vaccination and CD4 T cells after COVID-19. Study-level background: Post-vaccine sample collection happened at a median of approximately 10 weeks after dose two, ranging 14 to 241. Overlapping peptides of the spike proteins of SARS-CoV-2, HCoV-NL63, HCoV-OC43 and HCoV-229E were used for cell stimulation. Study-wide findings and caveats: For SARS-CoV-2-reactive clonotypes, the median went from 21 to 38, a nonsignificant increase.

The receptor comes from a human donor who had recovered from COVID-19. Sequencing was carried out using CD4+ T cells from blood, cultured in vitro.

This CDR3 is CISVPGSGDF. This chain uses TRBV7-5 with TRBJ2-3; TRBD1 reflects the table's D call only, with no check against the DNA. TRBV7-5 is termed a pseudogene. From its first to its last residue, the CDR3 has 10 amino acids.